Shown below are 24 T cell receptor beta chains from a single sample sequenced in a study of cytomegalovirus exposure and HLA in healthy donors. The PCR used 60 Vbeta and 13 Jbeta primers. TCRdb's table, derived via immunoSEQ multiplex PCR, lists solely in-frame clones and lacks some. The table has 95,000 to 100,000 clones, roughly three quarters seen once. Sample: PBMCs. The receptors come from a man in his forties in good health and CMV-seronegative.

V and J are TRBV12-5 and TRBJ2-3, with TRBD2 matching over 10 bases. The CDR3 consists of 19 residues. Germline assignment: CDR1 LGHNT and CDR2 FRNRAP. J gave up 9 bases and V 0 bases, and 18 bases lay outside the gene matches. The CDR3 nucleotides are TGTGCTAGTGGTTTGGTACTCACGATGGCTAGCGGGGGAGGGTACACGCAGTATTTT. It specifies CASGLVLTMASGGGYTQYF.

The chain uses TRBV30 and TRBJ1-4, with TRBD1 matching over 7 bases. V trimming: 0 bases; J trimming: 7 bases; junction bases outside the gene matches: 8. This CDR3 is 15 amino acids long. The germline gives CDR1 GTSNPN, CDR2 SVGIG (reference sequence). CDR3 coding DNA: TGTGCCTGGAGTGTACACAGGGGATCGGGTGAAAAACTGTTTTTT. It is translated as CAWSVHRGSGEKLFF.

V and J are TRBV5-1 and TRBJ2-6; TRBD1 matches at 9 bases. The germline CDR1 and CDR2 sequences are SGHRS and YFSETQ. Trimming at V came to 4 bases and at J to 0 bases, leaving 5 bases not matched to a gene. The CDR3 is 17 residues long. For the CDR3, the DNA is TGCGCCAGCAGCACGACAGGGGGGGTCTCTGGGGCCAACGTCCTGACTTTC. The encoded protein is CASSTTGGVSGANVLTF. Combining the CDR3 with reference TRBV5-1 and TRBJ2-6 gives the whole variable domain KAGVTQTPRYLIKTRGQQVTLSCSPISGHRSVSWYQQTPGQGLQFLFEYFSETQRNKGNFPGRFSGRQFSNSRSEMNVSTLELGDSALYLCASSTTGGVSGANVLTFGAGSRLTVL.

The CDR3 nucleotides read TGTGCCAGCAGCCTAAGACTAGCGGGAGGCCTCGAGATCGGGGAGCTGTTTTTT. It translates to CASSLRLAGGLEIGELFF. This chain links TRBV5-6 with TRBJ2-2, with 13 bases fitting TRBD2. The CDR3 is 18 residues long. Trimming removed 4 bases from V and 7 bases from J; junction bases left unmatched: 13. Germline V lookup: CDR1 SGHDT, CDR2 YYEEEE.

This chain joins TRBV5-1 and TRBJ2-3, with TRBD1 matching 9 bases. Germline assignment: CDR1 SGHRS and CDR2 YFSETQ. CDR3 length equals 15 residues. The ends lost 4 bases at V and 5 bases at J; junction bases unmatched: 8. CDR3 coding DNA: TGCGCCAGCAGCCCCGGGACAGGGAGTGGAGATACGCAGTATTTT. Protein: CASSPGTGSGDTQYF.

This clone was counted a single time. The genes are TRBV5-1 and TRBJ2-7, with D maybe TRBD1 (5 bases). Germline-derived CDR1 and CDR2 are SGHRS and YFSETQ. Trimming took 0 bases from V and 2 from J, leaving 15 bases between them. The CDR3 has 16 residues. CDR3 residues: CASSLAALQVPYEQYF. CDR3 bases: TGCGCCAGCAGCTTGGCCGCATTACAGGTACCCTACGAGCAGTACTTC. The full variable domain, completed using reference TRBV5-1 and TRBJ2-7, is KAGVTQTPRYLIKTRGQQVTLSCSPISGHRSVSWYQQTPGQGLQFLFEYFSETQRNKGNFPGRFSGRQFSNSRSEMNVSTLELGDSALYLCASSLAALQVPYEQYFGPGTRLTVT.

V and J are TRBV28 and TRBJ2-7, with TRBD1 as a possible D gene (6 bases). Trimming removed 6 bases at V and 4 bases at J, with 22 bases between. The CDR3 contains 16 residues. Germline lookup yields CDR1 MDHEN and CDR2 SYDVKM. The CDR3 DNA reads as TGTGCCAGCAGATTCATACAGGGTACTTCGGGGTACGAGCAGTACTTC. This gives the protein CASRFIQGTSGYEQYF.

J is TRBJ2-7 and V is TRBV7-2, with 9 positions matching TRBD2. The CDR3 runs 16 residues. V gave up 2 bases and J gave up 6 bases; unmatched junction bases: 11. The V gene's germline CDR1 is SGHTA and CDR2 FQGNSA. CDR3 nucleotides: TGTGCCAGCAGCTTACTGACAACTAGCGGGTTGGTCGAGCAGTACTTC. Its translation: CASSLLTTSGLVEQYF.

The chain has TRBV7-9 and TRBJ1-1, with unresolved D. V lost 5 bases and J 3 bases, leaving 10 bases between the germline ends. The CDR3 spans 13 residues. Germline V gene sequence: CDR1 SEHNR, CDR2 FQNEAQ (reference sequence). CDR3 residues: CASSPYPHTEAFF. The CDR3 nucleotides are TGTGCCAGCAGCCCCTATCCACACACTGAAGCTTTCTTT.

The chain carries TRBV7-2 and TRBJ2-1; 11 bases are shared with TRBD2. Germline assignment: CDR1 SGHTA and CDR2 FQGNSA. This CDR3 comprises 15 residues. The J segment lost 6 bases and the V segment lost 2 bases, leaving 3 bases of the junction unmatched. The CDR3 nucleotides read TGTGCCAGCAGCTTAACTAGCGGGGGTATCAATGAGCAGTTCTTC. Amino acids: CASSLTSGGINEQFF.

The V gene is TRBV4-1, the J gene TRBJ2-7, with 11 nucleotides matching TRBD2. The CDR3 is 16 residues long. The V and J ends lost 3 bases and 8 bases, in that order; junction bases with no gene match: 12. Germline CDR1 and CDR2: MGHRA and YSYEKL. CDR3 DNA: TGCGCCAGCAGCCACGCCGGGACTAGCGGCACCTTCAAGCAGTACTTC. This codes for CASSHAGTSGTFKQYF.

The CDR3 DNA reads TGTGCCAGCAGCTTATTAACAGGGGGTTTTACAGATACGCAGTATTTT. Protein sequence: CASSLLTGGFTDTQYF. The chain is built from TRBV7-2 and TRBJ2-3; 8 bases fit TRBD1. The J segment lost 3 bases and the V segment lost 2 bases, leaving 7 bases of the junction unmatched. Germline V gene data show CDR1 as SGHTA and CDR2 as FQGNSA. This CDR3 region has 16 residues. Based on the CDR3 plus reference TRBV7-2 and TRBJ2-3, the full variable domain is GAGVSQSPSNKVTEKGKDVELRCDPISGHTALYWYRQSLGQGLEFLIYFQGNSAPDKSGLPSDRFSAERTGGSVSTLTIQRTQQEDSAVYLCASSLLTGGFTDTQYFGPGTRLTVL.

This clone showed up just once. The chain joins TRBV27 to TRBJ2-7; D possibly corresponds to TRBD1 (5 bases). Trimming left V 1 base short and J 5 bases short, with 12 bases between. The germline gives CDR1 MNHEY, CDR2 SMNVEV (reference sequence). CDR3 length equals 14 residues. The CDR3 bases are TGTGCCAGCAGTTTATTTATCAGGGCCCACGAGCAGTACTTC. It codes for CASSLFIRAHEQYF.

V is TRBV6-4 and J is TRBJ1-5; 7 bases match TRBD1. The CDR3 runs 15 residues. V shed 8 bases and J 4 bases; nucleotides not matched to a gene: 11. The germline V gene has CDR1 MRHNA and CDR2 SNTAGT. CDR3 DNA sequence: TGTGCCAGCCACCTCGCGACAGGGTCGAATCAGCCCCAGCATTTT. Protein: CASHLATGSNQPQHF.

The CDR3 nucleotides read TGTGCCAGCAGCTTGGATGGGACACCGGCCTACGAGCAGTACTTC. Translated: CASSLDGTPAYEQYF. V and J are TRBV7-9 and TRBJ2-7; D may be TRBD1 (6 bases). Germline V gene lookup returns CDR1 SEHNR and CDR2 FQNEAQ (reference sequence). The CDR3 sequence is 15 residues long. V dropped 3 bases and J dropped 2 bases, with 14 bases sitting between them.

The V call is TRBV7-2, the J call TRBJ2-7; no definite D call. The CDR3 runs to 13 residues. CDR1 is SGHTA, CDR2 FQGNSA, per germline. V was trimmed by 5 bases and J by 6 bases, leaving 14 bases between them. CDR3 sequence (DNA): TGTGCCAGCAGCGGTGGCAGAACCATCGAGCAGTACTTC. It codes for CASSGGRTIEQYF.

CDR3 in amino acids: CARQDSGNTIYF. CDR3 nucleotide sequence: TGTGCCAGGCAGGATTCTGGAAACACCATATATTTT. This chain links TRBV2 with TRBJ1-3; D ambiguous. Trimming left V 9 bases short and J 1 base short, with 7 bases between. The CDR3 length is 12 residues. Looked up from germline, CDR1 is SNHLY and CDR2 is FYNNEI. The complete variable domain, with remaining parts taken from reference TRBV2 and TRBJ1-3, reads EPEVTQTPSHQVTQMGQEVILRCVPISNHLYFYWYRQILGQKVEFLVSFYNNEISEKSEIFDDQFSVERPDGSNFTLKIRSTKLEDSAMYFCARQDSGNTIYFGEGSWLTVV.

This chain connects TRBV9 to TRBJ2-7; 8 nucleotides line up with TRBD2. The CDR3 has 14 residues. Germline-derived CDR1 and CDR2 are SGDLS and YYNGEE. V shed 4 bases, J shed 5 bases, and the junction held 8 bases outside the gene matches. The chain's CDR3 is CASSPGGGIDEQYF. The CDR3 nucleotides are TGTGCCAGCAGCCCGGGAGGGGGGATAGACGAGCAGTACTTC.

The chain has TRBV27 and TRBJ1-4; tentatively, D is TRBD1 (6 bases). The V gene lost 5 bases and the J gene lost 4 bases, with 14 bases spanning the gap. Per germline, CDR1 MNHEY and CDR2 SMNVEV (reference sequence). The CDR3 length is 15 residues. The CDR3 nucleotides are TGTGCCAGCAGTCTCGGACAGCGTGTTAATGAAAAACTGTTTTTT. It yields the protein CASSLGQRVNEKLFF.

The count of this clone is one. The chain joins TRBV5-6 to TRBJ1-6; D is unresolved. V was clipped by 4 bases and J by 7 bases, with 9 bases between them. This CDR3 contains 13 residues. Looked up from germline, CDR1 is SGHDT and CDR2 is YYEEEE. For the CDR3, the DNA is TGTGCCAGCAGCCCCACGGTGAATTCACCCCTCCACTTT. Amino acids: CASSPTVNSPLHF.

The genes are TRBV7-9 and TRBJ1-1, with 8 bases aligning to TRBD1. With 5 bases clipped from V and 1 base from J, the junction kept 3 bases outside the gene matches. The germline V gene encodes CDR1 SEHNR and CDR2 FQNEAQ (reference sequence). This CDR3 comprises 14 residues. CDR3 sequence reads: CASSPQGANTEAFF. CDR3 in DNA: TGTGCCAGCAGCCCGCAGGGGGCGAACACTGAAGCTTTCTTT.

This chain joins TRBV7-3 and TRBJ1-1; TRBD1 aligns across 7 bases. The CDR3 spans 15 residues. Unmatched junction bases numbered 10, after V lost 4 bases and J lost 5 bases. The germline V gene encodes CDR1 SGHTA and CDR2 FQGTGA. In DNA, the CDR3 is TGTGCCAGCAGCTCCCAGACAGGGTTGGGGACTGAAGCTTTCTTT. Encoded protein: CASSSQTGLGTEAFF.

The chain uses TRBV4-3 and TRBJ2-2; 7 bases align to TRBD2. Germline CDR1 is LGHNA and CDR2 is YSLEER. The CDR3 length is 16 residues. Germline trimming cut 4 bases from V and 3 bases from J; bases unmatched to any gene: 8. CDR3 coding DNA: TGCGCCAGCAGCCCCTTCGGCGGGAGAGACACCGGGGAGCTGTTTTTT. This sequence encodes CASSPFGGRDTGELFF.

This chain connects TRBV9 to TRBJ2-2, with 12 bases lining up with TRBD2. Per the germline V gene, CDR1 is SGDLS and CDR2 is YYNGEE. The CDR3 extends over 15 amino acids. With 3 bases clipped from V and 5 bases from J, the junction kept 2 bases outside the gene matches. The CDR3 loop is CASSELAGGTGELFF. Here the CDR3 DNA reads TGTGCCAGCAGCGAACTAGCGGGGGGAACCGGGGAGCTGTTTTTT.